These 12 T cell receptor beta chains share one sample of origin, sequenced in a study of blood T cell repertoires in COVID-19. The table came from immunoSEQ multiplex PCR; TCRdb's copy has only in-frame clones and leaves some out. The repertoire has 84,000 or so clones, roughly 80% of them found once; the top ten carry around 33%. The material sequenced was peripheral blood. The receptors originated from a man between 60 and 75 years old with COVID-19, enrolled during active disease.

This clone has more than one count but fewer than ten. The chain employs TRBV9 and TRBJ2-1, with a tentative D call TRBD2 (5 bases). Trimming shortened V by 0 bases and J by 6 bases, and 16 bases separated the two germline ends. CDR1 SGDLS and CDR2 YYNGEE come from the germline V gene. The CDR3 contains 16 residues. CDR3 amino acids: CASSVDMGDRLNEQFF. CDR3 in DNA: TGTGCCAGCAGCGTAGATATGGGAGACCGCCTCAATGAGCAGTTCTTC.

This clone came up a few times. V is TRBV7-3 and J is TRBJ2-7; D is possibly TRBD2 (5 bases). Germline lookup yields CDR1 SGHTA and CDR2 FQGTGA. The V and J ends lost 3 bases and 6 bases respectively, with 12 bases between them. The CDR3 is 13 amino acids. CDR3 DNA: TGTGCCAGCAGCTTGGGTACAAGCGGCGAGCAGTACTTC. This encodes CASSLGTSGEQYF.

Details on this clone: Other DNA sequences of this sample code for an identical CDR3. The chain is built from TRBV9 and TRBJ2-1, with TRBD2 matching over 12 bases. J gave up 6 bases and V 0 bases, and 4 bases lay outside the gene matches. Germline-derived CDR1 and CDR2 are SGDLS and YYNGEE. This CDR3 has 16 amino acids. The CDR3 DNA sequence: TGTGCCAGCAGCGTAGGTCCTAGCGGGGGGGCCAATGAGCAGTTCTTC. Encoded protein: CASSVGPSGGANEQFF.

The chain employs TRBV11-1 and TRBJ1-2; D perhaps matches TRBD1 (5 bases). V lost 3 bases and J 3 bases, leaving 8 bases between the germline ends. Germline V gene data show CDR1 as SGHAT and CDR2 as FQDESV (reference sequence). The CDR3 covers 13 residues. The CDR3 DNA reads as TGTGCCAGCAGCTTTACGGGGGACTATGGCTACACCTTC. Amino acids: CASSFTGDYGYTF.

This chain connects TRBV5-1 to TRBJ2-5, with 11 bases aligning to TRBD2. The trim removed 6 bases at V and 3 bases at J, leaving 7 bases unmatched. This CDR3 has 15 amino acids. Germline CDR1 reads SGHRS; CDR2 reads YFSETQ. DNA of the CDR3: TGCGCCAGCATCCCCGGGACTAGCGGCAAAGAGACCCAGTACTTC. Protein sequence: CASIPGTSGKETQYF.

The V call is TRBV18, the J call TRBJ1-1; TRBD1 matches 11 bases. This CDR3 contains 15 residues. Germline V gene lookup returns CDR1 KGHSH and CDR2 LQKENI. V was clipped by 3 bases and J by 4 bases; unmatched bases: 4. The CDR3 region has the DNA TGTGCCAGCTCACCCGGACAGGGGGCTAGCACTGAAGCTTTCTTT. It specifies CASSPGQGASTEAFF.

This chain joins TRBV21-1 and TRBJ2-1; the table gives TRBD2 as D, unverified against the DNA. TRBV21-1 is a pseudogene segment. The CDR3 covers 16 residues. The CDR3 coding sequence is TGTGCCAGCCCGTCCATAGCGGGAGAATTATACAATGAGCAGTTCTTC. Its protein is CASPSIAGELYNEQFF.

This clone occurred once. The V gene is TRBV6-5, the J gene TRBJ2-7; D perhaps matches TRBD1 (5 bases). The germline V and J ends were trimmed by 7 bases and 1 base, with 11 bases remaining between them. The CDR3 has 13 residues. Germline V gene lookup returns CDR1 MNHEY and CDR2 SVGAGI. The CDR3 protein is CASMDIRSYEQYF. CDR3 in DNA: TGTGCCAGCATGGACATCCGTTCCTACGAGCAGTACTTC.

The chain joins TRBV6-5 to TRBJ1-1; 8 bases line up with TRBD1. Trimming at V came to 11 bases and at J to 0 bases, leaving 5 bases not matched to a gene. The CDR3 length is 13 residues. Germline V lookup: CDR1 MNHEY, CDR2 SVGAGI. DNA of the CDR3: TGTGCCTCGAGGACAGGGATGAACACTGAAGCTTTCTTT. Translation: CASRTGMNTEAFF.

The chain is built from TRBV5-4 and TRBJ2-1; TRBD1 matches 7 bases. V lost 4 bases and J lost 0; bases outside the gene matches: 7. The germline V gene encodes CDR1 SGHNT and CDR2 YYREEE (reference sequence). This CDR3 is 16 amino acids long. CDR3 DNA: TGTGCCAGCAGCCCCTCCCGGGACAGCTCCTACAATGAGCAGTTCTTC. This encodes CASSPSRDSSYNEQFF.

This sequence joins TRBV7-9 and TRBJ2-3, with TRBD2 identical over 14 bases. CDR1 and CDR2 (germline): SEHNR, FQNEAQ (reference sequence). Trimming at V came to 4 bases and at J to 5 bases, leaving 14 bases not matched to a gene. The CDR3 has 19 residues. The CDR3 spells CASSSRRGDGLAGGDTQYF. CDR3 DNA sequence: TGTGCCAGCAGCTCGAGGAGGGGCGACGGACTAGCGGGGGGAGATACGCAGTATTTT. Using reference TRBV7-9 and TRBJ2-3 for the parts outside the CDR3, the full variable domain is DTGVSQNPRHKITKRGQNVTFRCDPISEHNRLYWYRQTLGQGPEFLTYFQNEAQLEKSRLLSDRFSAERPKGSFSTLEIQRTEQGDSAMYLCASSSRRGDGLAGGDTQYFGPGTRLTVL.

Only a few counts were recorded for this clone. This chain connects TRBV15 to TRBJ1-3; 8 positions match TRBD1. CDR3 length equals 18 residues. V lost 0 bases, J lost 0 bases, and 7 bases stayed unmatched. The germline gives CDR1 LNHNV, CDR2 YYDKDF (reference sequence). CDR3 amino acids: CATSREIRTGLSGNTIYF. CDR3 DNA: TGTGCCACCAGCAGAGAAATCAGGACAGGGCTCTCTGGAAACACCATATATTTT. Drawing the rest from reference TRBV15 and TRBJ1-3, the complete variable domain is DAMVIQNPRYQVTQFGKPVTLSCSQTLNHNVMYWYQQKSSQAPKLLFHYYDKDFNNEADTPDNFQSRRPNTSFCFLDIRSPGLGDTAMYLCATSREIRTGLSGNTIYFGEGSWLTVV.